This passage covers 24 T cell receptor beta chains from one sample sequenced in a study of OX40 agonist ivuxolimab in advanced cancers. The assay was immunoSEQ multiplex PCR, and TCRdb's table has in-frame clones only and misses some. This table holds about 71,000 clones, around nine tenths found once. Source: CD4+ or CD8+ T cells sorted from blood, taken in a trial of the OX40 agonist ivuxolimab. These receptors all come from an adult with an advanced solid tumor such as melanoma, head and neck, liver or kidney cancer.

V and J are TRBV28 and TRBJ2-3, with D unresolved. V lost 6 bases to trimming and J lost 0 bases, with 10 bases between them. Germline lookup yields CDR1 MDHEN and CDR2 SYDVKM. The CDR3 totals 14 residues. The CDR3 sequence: CASSRRPSTDTQYF. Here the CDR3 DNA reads TGTGCCAGCAGCCGTCGCCCAAGCACAGATACGCAGTATTTT.

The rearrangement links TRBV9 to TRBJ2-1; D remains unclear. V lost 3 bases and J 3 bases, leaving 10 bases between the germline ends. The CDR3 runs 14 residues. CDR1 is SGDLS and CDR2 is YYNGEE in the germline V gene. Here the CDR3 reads CASSGADLYNEQFF. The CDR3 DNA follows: TGTGCCAGCAGCGGCGCAGACCTCTACAATGAGCAGTTCTTC.

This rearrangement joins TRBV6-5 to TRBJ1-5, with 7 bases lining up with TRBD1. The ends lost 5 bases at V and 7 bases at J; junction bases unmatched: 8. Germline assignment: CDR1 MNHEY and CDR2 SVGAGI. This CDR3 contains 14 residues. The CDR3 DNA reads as TGTGCCAGCAGTAGACAGGGTTTTGGGCAGCCCCAGCATTTT. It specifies CASSRQGFGQPQHF.

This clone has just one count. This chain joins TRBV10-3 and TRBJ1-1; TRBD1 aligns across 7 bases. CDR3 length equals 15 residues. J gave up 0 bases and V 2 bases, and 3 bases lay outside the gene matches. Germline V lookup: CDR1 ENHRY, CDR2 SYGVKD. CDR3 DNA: TGTGCCATCAGTGAGCCGGACAGGCTGAACACTGAAGCTTTCTTT. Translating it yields CAISEPDRLNTEAFF.

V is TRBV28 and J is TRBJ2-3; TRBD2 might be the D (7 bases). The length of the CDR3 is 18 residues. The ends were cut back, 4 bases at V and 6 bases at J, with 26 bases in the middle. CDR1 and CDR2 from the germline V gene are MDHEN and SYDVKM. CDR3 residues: CASSSSPGRGGGKDTQYF. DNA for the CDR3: TGTGCCAGCAGTTCCTCCCCGGGAAGGGGAGGGGGTAAGGATACGCAGTATTTT.

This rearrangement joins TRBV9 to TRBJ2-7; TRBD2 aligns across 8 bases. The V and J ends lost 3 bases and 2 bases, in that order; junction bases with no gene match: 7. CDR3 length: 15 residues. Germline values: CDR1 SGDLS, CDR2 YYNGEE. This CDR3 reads CASSAAGGTTYEQYF. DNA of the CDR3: TGTGCCAGCAGCGCGGCGGGGGGAACCACCTACGAGCAGTACTTC.

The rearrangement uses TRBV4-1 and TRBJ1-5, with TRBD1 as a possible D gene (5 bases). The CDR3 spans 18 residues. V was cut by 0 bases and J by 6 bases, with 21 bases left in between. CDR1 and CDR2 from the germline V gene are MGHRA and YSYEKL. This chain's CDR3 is CASSQDWGRGRERQPQHF. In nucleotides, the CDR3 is TGCGCCAGCAGCCAAGATTGGGGGAGAGGCAGGGAGCGTCAGCCCCAGCATTTT.

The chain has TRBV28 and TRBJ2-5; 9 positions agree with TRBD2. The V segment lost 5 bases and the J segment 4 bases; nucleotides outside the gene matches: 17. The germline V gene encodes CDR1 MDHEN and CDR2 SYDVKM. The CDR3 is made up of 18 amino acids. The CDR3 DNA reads TGTGCCAGCAGTAGTAGACGTCGGCGGGAGGGCAAAGGAGAGACCCAGTACTTC. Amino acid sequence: CASSSRRRREGKGETQYF.

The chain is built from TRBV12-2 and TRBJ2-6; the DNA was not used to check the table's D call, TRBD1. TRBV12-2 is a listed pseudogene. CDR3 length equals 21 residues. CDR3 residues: CASRLGRWDRDFSSGANVLTF. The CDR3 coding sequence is TGTGCAAGTCGCTTAGGAAGATGGGACAGGGATTTTAGCTCCGGGGCCAACGTCCTGACTTTC.

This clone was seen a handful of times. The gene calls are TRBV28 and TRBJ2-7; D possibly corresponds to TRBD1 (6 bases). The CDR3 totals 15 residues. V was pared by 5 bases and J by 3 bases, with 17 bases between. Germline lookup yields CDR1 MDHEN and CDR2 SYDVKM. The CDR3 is CASSPLAGTNYEQYF. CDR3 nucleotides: TGTGCCAGCAGTCCCCTAGCCGGGACAAACTACGAGCAGTACTTC.

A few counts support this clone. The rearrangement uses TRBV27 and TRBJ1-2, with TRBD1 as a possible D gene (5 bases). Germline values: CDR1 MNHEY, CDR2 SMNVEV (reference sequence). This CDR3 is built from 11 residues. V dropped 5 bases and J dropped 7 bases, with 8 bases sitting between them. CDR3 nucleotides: TGTGCCAGCAGTCAGGGACTTGGCTACACCTTC. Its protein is CASSQGLGYTF.

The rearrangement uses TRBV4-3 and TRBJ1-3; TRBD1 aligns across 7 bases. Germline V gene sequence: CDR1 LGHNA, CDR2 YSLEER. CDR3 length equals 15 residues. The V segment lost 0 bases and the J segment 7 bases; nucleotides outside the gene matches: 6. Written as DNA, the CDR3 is TGCGCCAGCAGCCAAGATACGGCCAGGGGGAACACCATATATTTT. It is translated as CASSQDTARGNTIYF.

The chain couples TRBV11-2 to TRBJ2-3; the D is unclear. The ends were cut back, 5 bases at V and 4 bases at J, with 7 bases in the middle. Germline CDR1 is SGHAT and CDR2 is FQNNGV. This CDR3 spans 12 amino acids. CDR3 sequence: CASSPGADTQYF. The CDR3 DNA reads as TGTGCCAGCAGCCCCGGTGCAGATACGCAGTATTTT.

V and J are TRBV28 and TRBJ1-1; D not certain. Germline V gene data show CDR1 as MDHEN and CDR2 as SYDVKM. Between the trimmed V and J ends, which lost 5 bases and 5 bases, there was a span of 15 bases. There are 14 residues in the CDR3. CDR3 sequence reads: CASSLSRRGTEAFF. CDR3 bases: TGTGCCAGCAGTCTCTCGCGTCGAGGGACTGAAGCTTTCTTT.

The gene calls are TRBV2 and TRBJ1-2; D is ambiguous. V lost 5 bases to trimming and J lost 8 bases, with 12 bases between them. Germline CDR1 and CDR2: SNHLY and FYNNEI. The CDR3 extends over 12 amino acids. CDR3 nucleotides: TGTGCCAGCAGTTATACGGGAGGCGGCTACACCTTC. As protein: CASSYTGGGYTF.

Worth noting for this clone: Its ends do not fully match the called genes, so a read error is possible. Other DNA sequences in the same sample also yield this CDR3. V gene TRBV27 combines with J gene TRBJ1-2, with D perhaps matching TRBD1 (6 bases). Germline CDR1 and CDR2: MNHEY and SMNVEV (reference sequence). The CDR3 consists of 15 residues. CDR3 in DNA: TGTGCCAGCAGTTTCCGGGACCAGGGGCTAGGTGGCTACACTTTC. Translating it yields CASSFRDQGLGGYTF.

In DNA, the CDR3 is TGTGCCAGCAGCTTGGCTGGACAGGGGAACAATGAGCAGTTCTTC. This codes for CASSLAGQGNNEQFF. The chain uses TRBV5-4 and TRBJ2-1; 9 bases map to TRBD1. Germline CDR1 and CDR2: SGHNT and YYREEE (reference sequence). The CDR3 length is 15 residues. V lost 0 bases to trimming and J lost 5 bases; unmatched junction nucleotides: 3.

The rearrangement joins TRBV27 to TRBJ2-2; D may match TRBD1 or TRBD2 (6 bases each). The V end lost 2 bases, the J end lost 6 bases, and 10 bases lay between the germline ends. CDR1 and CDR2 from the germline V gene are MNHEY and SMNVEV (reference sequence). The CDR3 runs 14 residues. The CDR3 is CASSLAGGPGELFF. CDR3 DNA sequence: TGTGCCAGCAGTTTAGCTGGGGGGCCCGGGGAGCTGTTTTTT.

The CDR3 DNA reads TGTGCCAGCAGTTTCGCCTTAAATGAGCAGTTCTTC. Its translation is CASSFALNEQFF. This rearrangement joins TRBV6-6 to TRBJ2-1, with D unclear. The CDR3 length is 12 residues. The germline V and J ends were trimmed by 4 bases and 7 bases, with 8 bases remaining between them. Germline V gene lookup returns CDR1 MNHNY and CDR2 SVGAGI (reference sequence).

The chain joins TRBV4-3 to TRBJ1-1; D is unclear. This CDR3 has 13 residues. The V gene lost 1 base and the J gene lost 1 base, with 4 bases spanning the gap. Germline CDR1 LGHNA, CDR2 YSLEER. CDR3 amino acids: CASSQVTNTEAFF. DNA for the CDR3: TGCGCCAGCAGCCAAGTCACGAACACTGAAGCTTTCTTT.

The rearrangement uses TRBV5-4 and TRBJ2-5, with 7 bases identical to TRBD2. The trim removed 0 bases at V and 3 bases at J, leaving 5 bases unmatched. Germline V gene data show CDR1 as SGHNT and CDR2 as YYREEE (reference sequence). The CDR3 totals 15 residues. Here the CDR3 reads CASSLDLAAKETQYF. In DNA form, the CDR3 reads TGTGCCAGCAGCTTGGACCTAGCGGCTAAAGAGACCCAGTACTTC.

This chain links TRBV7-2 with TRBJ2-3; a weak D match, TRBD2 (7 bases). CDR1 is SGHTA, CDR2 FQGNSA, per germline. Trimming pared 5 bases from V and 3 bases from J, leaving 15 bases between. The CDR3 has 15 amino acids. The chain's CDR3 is CASSPGGLRTDTQYF. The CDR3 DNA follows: TGTGCCAGCAGCCCGGGGGGCCTTAGGACAGATACGCAGTATTTT.

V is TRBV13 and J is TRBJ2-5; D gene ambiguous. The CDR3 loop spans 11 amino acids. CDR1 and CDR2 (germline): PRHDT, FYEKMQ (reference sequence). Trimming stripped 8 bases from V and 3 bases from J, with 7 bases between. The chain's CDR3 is CASGLEETQYF. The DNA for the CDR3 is TGTGCCAGCGGGCTAGAAGAGACCCAGTACTTC.

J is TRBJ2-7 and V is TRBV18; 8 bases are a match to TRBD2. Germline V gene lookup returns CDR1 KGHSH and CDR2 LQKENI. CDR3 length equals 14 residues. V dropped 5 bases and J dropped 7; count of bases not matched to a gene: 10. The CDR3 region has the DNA TGTGCCAGCTCAAGAAGCGGGAGAAGAGGAGAGCAGTACTTC. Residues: CASSRSGRRGEQYF. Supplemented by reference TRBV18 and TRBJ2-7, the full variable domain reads NAGVMQNPRHLVRRRGQEARLRCSPMKGHSHVYWYRQLPEEGLKFMVYLQKENIIDESGMPKERFSAEFPKEGPSILRIQQVVRGDSAAYFCASSRSGRRGEQYFGPGTRLTVT.